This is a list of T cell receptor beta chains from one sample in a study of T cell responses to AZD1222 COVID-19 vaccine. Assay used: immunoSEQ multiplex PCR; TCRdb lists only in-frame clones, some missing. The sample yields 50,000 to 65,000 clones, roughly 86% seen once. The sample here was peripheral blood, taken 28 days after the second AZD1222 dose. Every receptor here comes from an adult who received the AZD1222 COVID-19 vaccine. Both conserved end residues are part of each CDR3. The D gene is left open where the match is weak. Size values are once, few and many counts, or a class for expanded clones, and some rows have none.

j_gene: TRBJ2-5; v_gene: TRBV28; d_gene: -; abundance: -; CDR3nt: TGTGCCAGCAGTTTAGCCGGGAGTCGGGGAGAGACCCAGTACTTC; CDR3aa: CASSLAGSRGETQYF
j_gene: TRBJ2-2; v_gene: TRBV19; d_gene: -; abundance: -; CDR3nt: TGTGCCAGTAGTCAAGCCGGGACCGGGGAGCTGTTTTTT; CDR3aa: CASSQAGTGELFF
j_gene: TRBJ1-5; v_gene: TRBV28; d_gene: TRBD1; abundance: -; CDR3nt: TGTGCCAGCAACGACAGGGGATTCGTTCAGCCCCAGCATTTT; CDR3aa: CASNDRGFVQPQHF
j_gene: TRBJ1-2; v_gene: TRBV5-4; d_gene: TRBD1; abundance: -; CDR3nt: TGTGCCAGCAGCCTACAGGGGGCAGGGGGCTACACCTTC; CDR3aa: CASSLQGAGGYTF
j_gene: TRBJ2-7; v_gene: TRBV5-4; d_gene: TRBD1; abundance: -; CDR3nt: TGTGCCAGCAGCTCACAGGGGGCCTCCGCCTACGAGCAGTACTTC; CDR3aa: CASSSQGASAYEQYF
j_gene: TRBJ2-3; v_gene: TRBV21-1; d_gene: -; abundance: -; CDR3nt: TGTGCCAGCAGCAACGGGGGAGATACGCAGTATTTT; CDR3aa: CASSNGGDTQYF
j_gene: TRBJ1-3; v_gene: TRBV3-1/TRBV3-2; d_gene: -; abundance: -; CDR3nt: TGTGCCAGCAGCCCCCGGGACGGGACTGGAAACACCATATATTTT; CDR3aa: CASSPRDGTGNTIYF
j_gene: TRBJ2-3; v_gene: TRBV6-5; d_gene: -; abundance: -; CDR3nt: TGTGCCAGCAGAGGTCTTGGGGGGCCCACAGATACGCAGTATTTT; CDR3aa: CASRGLGGPTDTQYF
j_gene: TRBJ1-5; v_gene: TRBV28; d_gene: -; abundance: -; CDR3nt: TGTGCCAGCAGTTTATATGGGTCAGGACAGCCCCAGCATTTT; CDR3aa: CASSLYGSGQPQHF
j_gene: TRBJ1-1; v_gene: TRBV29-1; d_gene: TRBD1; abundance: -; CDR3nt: TGCAGCGTTACAGGGGCGAACACTGAAGCTTTCTTT; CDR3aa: CSVTGANTEAFF
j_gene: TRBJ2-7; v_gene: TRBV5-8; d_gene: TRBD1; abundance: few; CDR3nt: TGTGCCAGCAGCTTCCCCCGGGACAGGGGAAACGAGCAGTACTTC; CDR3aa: CASSFPRDRGNEQYF
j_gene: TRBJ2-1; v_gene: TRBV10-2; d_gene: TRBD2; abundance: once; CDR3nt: TGCGCCAGCAGTGACCTAGCGGGCGGCTCCTACAATGAGCAGTTCTTC; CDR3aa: CASSDLAGGSYNEQFF
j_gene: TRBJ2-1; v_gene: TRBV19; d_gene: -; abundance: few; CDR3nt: TGTGCCAGTCGGACGGGAGACACCTACAATGAGCAGTTCTTC; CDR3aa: CASRTGDTYNEQFF
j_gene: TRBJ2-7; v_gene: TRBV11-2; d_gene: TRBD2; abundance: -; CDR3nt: TGTGCCAGCAGCTTGTTGGGCGGGGGAGGCGCCTACGAGCAGTACTTC; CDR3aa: CASSLLGGGGAYEQYF